Described below is a single TCR beta chain sequence and its context. The sample comes from a study of T cell responses to AZD1222 COVID-19 vaccine. TCRdb keeps only in-frame clones here, not all; method: immunoSEQ multiplex PCR. This sample has about 130,000 clones, with around 90% found just once. CDR1 LNHDA and CDR2 SQIVND come from the germline V gene (reference sequence). With V trimmed by 11 bases and J by 0 bases, 8 bases remained unmatched. The CDR3 has 14 amino acids. V is TRBV19 and J is TRBJ1-1, with TRBD1 matching 8 bases. This clonotype was obtained from an adult in good health. Sample: peripheral blood, taken on day 0 of AZD1222 vaccination. CDR3 nucleotide sequence: TGTGCCTCCCGACAGGGGCTTATGAACACTGAAGCTTTCTTT. Amino acid sequence: CASRQGLMNTEAFF.